The entry below gives a single T cell receptor (beta chain) sequence along with its context. Its antigen remains unknown. This sample stems from a study of T cell repertoires in cytomegalovirus infection. Across the study: Indications came from public TCR beta signatures; they pointed to CMV infection and to a matching HLA type.

TCRdb reprocessed the reads via MiXCR and lists one record per CDR3 protein. Of nearly 700,000 distinct CDR3 sequences detected, around a third appear once; the ten largest clones hold roughly 18%. The V gene lost 2 bases and the J gene lost 3 bases, with 10 bases spanning the gap. The CDR3 totals 14 residues. Per the germline V gene, CDR1 is ENHRY and CDR2 is SYGVKD. Study results and limitations: Summed public TCR beta family frequency identified CMV carriers bearing the relevant HLA. Across the ex vivo response, the dominant clonotypes were HLA-C-restricted CMV-specific TCR beta clonotypes.

The sample consisted of cultured PBMCs, taken from culture after CMV antigen stimulation. This receptor was identified in a human donor in good health (CMV status not recorded). Some clones in this sample may be carry-over from other donors' samples. V usage is TRBV10-3 and J usage is TRBJ2-5, with D maybe TRBD2 (6 bases). This CDR3 is CAISEGGIKETQYF. CDR3 bases: TGTGCCATCAGTGAGGGAGGGATCAAAGAGACCCAGTACTTC.